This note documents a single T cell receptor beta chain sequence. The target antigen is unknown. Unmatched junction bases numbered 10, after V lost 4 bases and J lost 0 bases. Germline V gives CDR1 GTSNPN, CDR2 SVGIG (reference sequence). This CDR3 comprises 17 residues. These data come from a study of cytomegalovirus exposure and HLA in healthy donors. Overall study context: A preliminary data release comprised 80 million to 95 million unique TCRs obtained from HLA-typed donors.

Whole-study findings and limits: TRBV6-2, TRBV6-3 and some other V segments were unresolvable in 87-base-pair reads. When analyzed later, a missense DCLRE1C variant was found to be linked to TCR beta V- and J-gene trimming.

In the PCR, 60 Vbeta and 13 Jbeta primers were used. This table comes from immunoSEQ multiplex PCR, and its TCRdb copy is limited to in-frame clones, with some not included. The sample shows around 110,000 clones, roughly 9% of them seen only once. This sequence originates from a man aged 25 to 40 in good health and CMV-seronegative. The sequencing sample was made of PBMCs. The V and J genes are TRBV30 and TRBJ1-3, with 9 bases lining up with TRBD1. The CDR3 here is CAWIRTGALGSGNTIYF. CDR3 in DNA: TGTGCCTGGATCAGGACAGGGGCGTTGGGCTCTGGAAACACCATATATTTT.